The T cell receptor (beta chain) described here comes from a study of blood T cell repertoires in COVID-19. Study information: COVID-19 samples from acute and convalescent phases originated in the United States, Italy and Spain. Sources were T cells, B-cell-depleted T cells, or PBMCs; the material itself was cDNA or gDNA.

Original handling: By means of reference gene primer amplification, nucleated cell counts were estimated. TCRdb's copy holds only in-frame clones and misses some; the assay was immunoSEQ multiplex PCR. Clone size and the V and J calls come from that table; the DNA yielded D and trimming. Altogether approximately 150,000 clones are present, about 87% being singletons, with the ten largest covering roughly 1.4%. Germline lookup yields CDR1 MNHEY and CDR2 SVGEGT. This CDR3 has 16 amino acids. V was cut by 6 bases and J by 0 bases, with 15 bases left in between. Specimen: peripheral blood. The clonotype originates from a woman aged 50 to 60 with acute or convalescent COVID-19. The chain recombines TRBV6-2 or TRBV6-3 with TRBJ1-3; D might be TRBD1 (5 bases). CDR3 coding DNA: TGTGCCAGCAGCCCGCCAGACAGATACTCTGGAAACACCATATATTTT. Translating gives CASSPPDRYSGNTIYF.